The 22 T cell receptor beta chains presented below share a single source sample, sequenced in a study of tumor and adjacent non-tumor tissue in lung cancer. The library came from three nested PCR rounds adapted from ARM-PCR protocols. TCRdb re-derived calls from the multiplex PCR reads in MiXCR, one entry per CDR3 protein. Here the sample spans 75,000 to 95,000 distinct CDR3 sequences, 76% being singletons. This sample's RNA came from whole unsorted tissue. The normal lung tissue was taken more than 3 cm from the tumor edge. Material for sequencing was distant non-tumor lung tissue. Receptor source: a woman aged 50 to 60 with non-small cell lung cancer.

The sample holds many counts of this clonotype. This chain connects TRBV5-1 to TRBJ2-7; the match to TRBD1 covers 7 bases. The germline V gene encodes CDR1 SGHRS and CDR2 YFSETQ. With 4 bases clipped from V and 4 bases from J, the junction kept 14 bases outside the gene matches. CDR3 size: 16 residues. The CDR3 nucleotides read TGCGCCAGCAGCGCTCCTCGTCAGGGGGTTTCGTACGAGCAGTACTTC. Encoded protein: CASSAPRQGVSYEQYF.

The rearrangement uses TRBV5-1 and TRBJ2-1; TRBD1 is a possible D gene (5 bases). Per germline, CDR1 SGHRS and CDR2 YFSETQ. CDR3 length: 16 amino acids. Trimming shortened V by 8 bases and J by 2 bases, and 20 bases separated the two germline ends. CDR3 residues: CASSPLFDRAYNEQFF. The CDR3 nucleotides read TGCGCCAGTAGCCCATTATTCGACAGAGCCTACAATGAGCAGTTCTTC.

Points on this clonotype: The junction departs from germline at one end; a sequencing error may be responsible. The chain has TRBV4-2 and TRBJ1-5, with unresolved D. The length of the CDR3 is 15 residues. The germline gives CDR1 LGHNA, CDR2 YNFKEQ. The CDR3 sequence is CAGNQDLTSNQPQHF. CDR3 in DNA: TGTGCCGGTAACCAAGACCTCACTAGCAATCAACCCCAGCATTTT.

About this clonotype: An end of the junction differs from the germline gene, which may be a read error. The V gene is TRBV29-1, the J gene TRBJ1-2, with D possibly TRBD1 on 5 matching bases. The CDR3 is 14 residues long. In germline, CDR1 is SQVTM, CDR2 ANQGSEA. This CDR3 reads CIVESRAPNYGYTF. In DNA, the CDR3 is TGCATCGTTGAATCCAGGGCCCCTAACTATGGCTACACCTTC.

As to this clonotype: Mismatch with germline at one junction end may stem from a read error. The V and J genes are TRBV11-2 and TRBJ2-7; D is perhaps TRBD1 (5 bases). The CDR3 runs to 14 residues. Germline CDR1 is SGHAT and CDR2 is FQNNGV. CDR3 loop: CASGLTDTACEQYF. CDR3 bases: TGTGCCAGCGGCCTGACGGACACTGCCTGCGAGCAGTATTTC.

Turning to this clonotype: A much larger clone sits a single nucleotide away, making a read error possible. V usage is TRBV28 and J usage is TRBJ2-1, with D perhaps matching TRBD2 (5 bases). The germline V gene has CDR1 MDHEN and CDR2 SYDVKM. This CDR3 has 11 amino acids. Trimming took 2 bases from V and 15 from J, leaving 11 bases between them. The CDR3 is CASSLRGEWFF. The CDR3 coding sequence is TGTGCCAGCAGTTTACGGGGTGAATGGTTCTTC.

The CDR3 sequence: CASSPIRSGTSGMTDTQHF. DNA of the CDR3: TGCGCCAGCAGCCCTATCAGATCCGGGACTAGCGGGATGACAGATACGCAGCATTTT. The rearrangement links TRBV4-1 to TRBJ2-3; tentative D call: TRBD1 (5 bases). The J call is in doubt because the DNA end fits TRBJ1-5 better. Germline loops: CDR1 MGHRA, CDR2 YSYEKL. CDR3 length equals 19 residues.

This clonotype was observed at least ten times. The chain couples TRBV6-1 to TRBJ2-1, with TRBD2 as a possible D gene (8 bases). V gave up 8 bases and J gave up 4 bases, with 27 bases separating them. This CDR3 spans 18 amino acids. Germline CDR1 MNHNS, CDR2 SASEGT. CDR3 DNA: TGTGCCAGCTCCAGGGGGGGGTTGGTAGCGGGGAGATACAATGAGCAGTTCTTC. This codes for CASSRGGLVAGRYNEQFF.

The sample holds many counts of this clonotype. The V and J genes are TRBV24-1 and TRBJ2-1; D gene unclear. CDR3 length: 16 residues. Trimming left V 0 bases short and J 0 bases short, with 8 bases between. Germline V gene lookup returns CDR1 KGHDR and CDR2 SFDVKD. CDR3 residues: CATSDLRGNSYNEQFF. The CDR3 DNA sequence: TGTGCCACCAGTGATTTGCGAGGAAACTCCTACAATGAGCAGTTCTTC.

This clonotype showed up many times. CDR3 DNA sequence: TGTGCCAGCAGTGGGGACCTTTCCTACGAGCAGTACTTC. Protein: CASSGDLSYEQYF. The chain uses TRBV2 and TRBJ2-7; either TRBD1 or TRBD2 may supply D (5 bases each). The V gene's germline CDR1 is SNHLY and CDR2 FYNNEI. This CDR3 region has 13 residues. The V end lost 4 bases, the J end lost 1 base, and 8 bases lay between the germline ends.

Points on this clonotype: The junction departs from the called germline gene at one end, perhaps through a read error. The chain joins TRBV11-2 to TRBJ2-7; 8 positions agree with TRBD1. The germline CDR1 and CDR2 sequences are SGHAT and FQNNGV. The CDR3 is 15 amino acids. The CDR3 nucleotides read TGTGCTAGCAGCACTTGGACAGGGCGCACCTACGAGCAGTACTTC. This translates into CASSTWTGRTYEQYF.

This clonotype was counted once. The junction departs from germline at one end; a sequencing error may be responsible. The DNA for the CDR3 is TGTGCCATCCCTAAATCGGCAACGGTGGGCACCGGGGAGCTGTGTTTT. As protein: CAIPKSATVGTGELCF. The J gene is TRBJ2-2, the V gene TRBV6-1; maybe TRBD2 (5 bases). This CDR3 spans 16 amino acids. Germline V CDR1 and CDR2: MNHNS, SASEGT.

Of note for this clonotype: The junction departs from the called germline gene at one end, perhaps through a read error. The chain has TRBV7-6 and TRBJ1-1; TRBD1 might be the D (5 bases). Germline V gene data show CDR1 as SGHVS and CDR2 as FNYEAQ. The CDR3 sequence is 17 residues long. The CDR3 sequence is CAGSLVAGRLRGTEAFF. The CDR3 DNA reads TGTGCCGGCAGCTTAGTGGCGGGACGGCTCCGAGGGACTGAAGCTTTCTTT.

This chain links TRBV20-1 with TRBJ2-2; D is unclear. Trimming took 3 bases from V and 12 from J, leaving 14 bases between them. Germline lookup yields CDR1 DFQATT and CDR2 SNEGSKA (reference sequence). The CDR3 extends over 12 amino acids. DNA of the CDR3: TGCAGTGCTAGCGGAAACACCGTGCAGCTGTTTTTT. Translated, it gives CSASGNTVQLFF.

The V and J genes are TRBV6-2 or TRBV6-3 and TRBJ2-2, with a tentative D call TRBD1 (6 bases). The CDR3 is 14 residues long. Germline V gene lookup returns CDR1 MNHEY and CDR2 SVGEGT. The CDR3: CPIRGETDTGELFF. The CDR3 DNA sequence: TGTCCCATCAGGGGAGAAACGGACACCGGGGAGCTGTTTTTT.

The chain uses TRBV6-1 and TRBJ1-4, with D perhaps TRBD1 (6 bases). The V end lost 2 bases, the J end lost 7 bases, and 17 bases lay between the germline ends. There are 16 residues in the CDR3. From germline, CDR1 is MNHNS and CDR2 SASEGT. CDR3 in DNA: TGTGCCAGCAGTGAAACTATGCCGGGACATGGTGAAAAACTGTTTTTT. This gives the protein CASSETMPGHGEKLFF.

Worth noting for this clonotype: This CDR3 is missing its conserved last phenylalanine or tryptophan, likely due to a read error. V gene TRBV11-1 combines with J gene TRBJ1-1, with a possible D match to TRBD1 (6 bases). The CDR3 has 13 amino acids. With 3 bases removed from V and 5 bases from J, the gap between germline ends came to 10 bases. The germline V gene encodes CDR1 SGHAT and CDR2 FQDESV (reference sequence). The CDR3 DNA reads as TGTGCCAGCAGCTTGGACAGCAGTACTGAAGCTTTCTCT. Translation: CASSLDSSTEAFS.

This clonotype showed up many times. CDR3 residues: CATSRDFSTDTQYF. The CDR3 DNA reads TGTGCCACCAGCAGAGACTTTAGCACAGATACGCAGTATTTT. The chain has TRBV15 and TRBJ2-3, with D unclear. V gave up 0 bases and J gave up 0 bases, with 4 bases separating them. The CDR3 loop spans 14 amino acids. Germline values: CDR1 LNHNV, CDR2 YYDKDF (reference sequence).

As for this clonotype: One end of the junction fails to match germline, which may point to a read error. The chain carries TRBV12-3 or TRBV12-4 and TRBJ2-5, with 7 bases matching TRBD1. CDR3 length: 15 residues. CDR3 in DNA: TGCGCCAGCAGTGAATCAAGGGGGCTGGGGGAGACCCTGTACTTC. This translates into CASSESRGLGETLYF.

V is TRBV28 and J is TRBJ2-1, with 9 nucleotides matching TRBD2. The J segment lost 6 bases and the V segment lost 10 bases, leaving 28 bases of the junction unmatched. The CDR3 is made up of 20 amino acids. The germline V gene has CDR1 MDHEN and CDR2 SYDVKM. The CDR3 region has the DNA TGTGCCACCATCCCCCCGGGGGGATCCGCCGACCTAGCGGGGATCAATGAGCAGTTCTTC. It yields the protein CATIPPGGSADLAGINEQFF.

Turning to this clonotype: A read error may account for a junction end that differs from germline. The V and J genes are TRBV4-1 and TRBJ2-3; 8 bases match TRBD2. Germline values: CDR1 MGHRA, CDR2 YSYEKL. The CDR3 length is 18 residues. The CDR3 bases are TGTGCCAGCAGCCTCAATCGACTAGCGAGAGCGGTCACAGATACGCAGTATTTT. Its protein is CASSLNRLARAVTDTQYF.

Concerning this clonotype: A junction end diverges from the germline sequence, so it may reflect a read error. V gene TRBV10-2 combines with J gene TRBJ2-2; 8 bases are shared with TRBD2. The CDR3 totals 18 residues. Germline V gene lookup returns CDR1 WSHSY and CDR2 SAAADI. CDR3 in amino acids: CTSSENKAGGTNTGELFF. In DNA form, the CDR3 reads TGCACCAGTAGCGAGAATAAGGCGGGAGGAACGAACACCGGGGAGCTGTTTTTT.